This TCR beta chain was identified in a study of T cells after yellow fever vaccination. At the level of the study: Fractions low in cell number were prepared with SMART-Seq v4 Ultra Low Input. Regarding the study as a whole: A secondary response was less intense yet reached its peak sooner, at day 5 versus 15. A large majority of primary-vaccination clones showed up again after the booster (approximately 96% CD4, almost 90% CD8).

Trimming left V 0 bases short and J 7 bases short, with 16 bases between. Germline lookup yields CDR1 SGHRS and CDR2 YFSETQ. CDR3 size: 15 residues. There are many counts of this clonotype. No antigen is known for it. TCRdb called the 5' RACE reads again in MiXCR, with one record for every CDR3 protein. The table shows about 260,000 distinct CDR3 sequences, with around 4.9% occurring only once. Sequenced here: CD4+ T cells sorted from PBMCs, sampled on the day of the yellow fever booster vaccination. The sequence was obtained from a man in his late teens or twenties who received the YFV17D yellow fever vaccine. The V call is TRBV5-1, the J call TRBJ1-1, with unresolved D. In DNA form, the CDR3 reads TGCGCCAGCAGCTTGGTGGGGATTGAAGGGAATGAAGCTTTCTTT. It yields the protein CASSLVGIEGNEAFF.